This T cell receptor beta chain stems from a study of shared clonotypes between healthy human individuals. Using immunoSEQ multiplex PCR, the repertoire was profiled, and TCRdb retains in-frame clones only, with some absent. Of about 980,000 clones in the sample, approximately 80% were seen once. In this sample, this clone turned up many times. The sequencing input was memory CD4+ T cells sorted from blood. The subset here: CD45RA-negative fraction. The TCR comes from a young man in good health.

In DNA form, the CDR3 reads TGCGCCAGCAGCCAAGTTGAGGGGTCCCTCTACGAGCAGTACTTC. This encodes CASSQVEGSLYEQYF. The V and J genes are TRBV4-1 and TRBJ2-7; D might be TRBD1 or TRBD2, each matching 5 bases. Germline V gene sequence: CDR1 MGHRA, CDR2 YSYEKL. Trimming took off 1 base at V and 3 bases at J, with 13 bases between the two ends. The CDR3 is made up of 15 amino acids.